This is a list of T cell receptor beta chains from one sample in a study of cytomegalovirus exposure and HLA in healthy donors. Sequencing was performed with immunoSEQ multiplex PCR; in TCRdb, only in-frame clones are kept and a portion is missing. Here the sample spans about 90,000 clones, less than 75% being singletons. Sample: PBMCs. These receptors came from a young man in good health and CMV-seronegative. Both conserved end residues are part of each CDR3. D genes are given only for firm matches. Size tells how often a clone was seen (once, few, many) or the class of an expanded clone, and some rows leave it out.

cdr3_aa: CASSLATGHEAFF
cdr3_nt: TGCGCCAGCAGCTTGGCAACAGGGCATGAAGCTTTCTTT
j_call: TRBJ1-1
clone_size: NA
v_call: TRBV5-1
d_call: NA
cdr3_length: 13

cdr3_aa: CATGAGSTNYGYTF
cdr3_nt: TGTGCCACTGGTGCGGGCTCTACCAACTATGGCTACACCTTC
j_call: TRBJ1-2
clone_size: NA
v_call: TRBV10-3
d_call: NA
cdr3_length: 14

cdr3_aa: CASSSTGARHGYTF
cdr3_nt: TGTGCCAGTAGTTCGACAGGGGCCCGCCATGGCTACACCTTC
j_call: TRBJ1-2
clone_size: NA
v_call: TRBV19
d_call: TRBD1
cdr3_length: 14

cdr3_aa: CASSSTGSSRAFF
cdr3_nt: TGTGCCAGCAGCTCGACAGGGTCCTCACGGGCTTTCTTT
j_call: TRBJ1-1
clone_size: NA
v_call: TRBV7-2
d_call: TRBD1
cdr3_length: 13

cdr3_aa: CASSYSSTGGTYEQYF
cdr3_nt: TGTGCCAGCAGTTACTCGTCAACGGGAGGGACCTACGAGCAGTACTTC
j_call: TRBJ2-7
clone_size: once
v_call: TRBV6-6
d_call: TRBD2
cdr3_length: 16

cdr3_aa: CASSEDSSYNEQFF
cdr3_nt: TGCGCCAGCAGCGAGGACTCCTCTTACAATGAGCAGTTCTTC
j_call: TRBJ2-1
clone_size: NA
v_call: TRBV5-1
d_call: NA
cdr3_length: 14

cdr3_aa: CASSYSTPQGGREQYF
cdr3_nt: TGTGCCAGCAGTTACTCGACCCCGCAGGGCGGGAGAGAGCAGTACTTC
j_call: TRBJ2-7
clone_size: once
v_call: TRBV6-5
d_call: TRBD2
cdr3_length: 16

cdr3_aa: CAISDGSGGRNEQFF
cdr3_nt: TGTGCCATCAGTGACGGTAGCGGGGGAAGGAATGAGCAGTTCTTC
j_call: TRBJ2-1
clone_size: NA
v_call: TRBV10-3
d_call: TRBD2
cdr3_length: 15

cdr3_aa: CASSLRQVEFLYGYTF
cdr3_nt: TGTGCCAGCAGCTTGAGACAGGTCGAATTCCTCTATGGCTACACCTTC
j_call: TRBJ1-2
clone_size: few
v_call: TRBV7-9
d_call: NA
cdr3_length: 16

cdr3_aa: CASSLEYGNAEAFF
cdr3_nt: TGCGCCAGCAGCTTGGAATACGGGAACGCTGAAGCTTTCTTT
j_call: TRBJ1-1
clone_size: NA
v_call: TRBV5-1
d_call: NA
cdr3_length: 14

cdr3_aa: CARSRDGGANNEQFF
cdr3_nt: TGTGCCAGAAGCCGCGATGGGGGCGCCAACAATGAGCAGTTCTTC
j_call: TRBJ2-1
clone_size: NA
v_call: TRBV5-3
d_call: NA
cdr3_length: 15

cdr3_aa: CASSPRDSNEQFF
cdr3_nt: TGTGCCAGCTCACCACGGGACAGCAATGAGCAGTTCTTC
j_call: TRBJ2-1
clone_size: NA
v_call: TRBV18
d_call: TRBD1
cdr3_length: 13

cdr3_aa: CASTRTGVGKDYGYTF
cdr3_nt: TGCGCCAGCACCAGAACAGGGGTCGGCAAAGACTATGGCTACACCTTC
j_call: TRBJ1-2
clone_size: NA
v_call: TRBV5-1
d_call: TRBD1
cdr3_length: 16

cdr3_aa: CASSLGTENEQFF
cdr3_nt: TGTGCCAGCAGCTTGGGGACAGAAAATGAGCAGTTCTTC
j_call: TRBJ2-1
clone_size: NA
v_call: TRBV7-8
d_call: TRBD1
cdr3_length: 13

cdr3_aa: CASSYSGSTRETQYF
cdr3_nt: TGTGCCAGCAGTTACTCGGGGTCGACTAGGGAGACCCAGTACTTC
j_call: TRBJ2-5
clone_size: NA
v_call: TRBV6-5
d_call: NA
cdr3_length: 15

cdr3_aa: CANHDRGLGYGYTF
cdr3_nt: TGTGCCAACCATGACAGGGGGCTCGGCTATGGCTACACCTTC
j_call: TRBJ1-2
clone_size: NA
v_call: TRBV6-1
d_call: TRBD1
cdr3_length: 14

cdr3_aa: CASSQQSGTPLYGYTF
cdr3_nt: TGCGCCAGCAGCCAACAATCCGGGACACCACTTTATGGCTACACCTTC
j_call: TRBJ1-2
clone_size: NA
v_call: TRBV4-3
d_call: NA
cdr3_length: 16

cdr3_aa: CASSFRTGNTEAFF
cdr3_nt: TGCGCCAGCAGCTTCCGAACAGGGAACACTGAAGCTTTCTTT
j_call: TRBJ1-1
clone_size: once
v_call: TRBV5-1
d_call: NA
cdr3_length: 14

cdr3_aa: CAFNLAGPEAFF
cdr3_nt: TGTGCCTTCAATCTAGCAGGCCCTGAAGCTTTCTTT
j_call: TRBJ1-1
clone_size: NA
v_call: TRBV30
d_call: NA
cdr3_length: 12

cdr3_aa: CAISASGAEAFF
cdr3_nt: TGTGCCATCAGTGCTTCGGGGGCTGAAGCTTTCTTT
j_call: TRBJ1-1
clone_size: NA
v_call: TRBV10-3
d_call: NA
cdr3_length: 12

cdr3_aa: CASSQESSGVSYEQYF
cdr3_nt: TGCGCCAGCAGCCAAGAATCTTCGGGGGTCAGCTACGAGCAGTACTTC
j_call: TRBJ2-7
clone_size: NA
v_call: TRBV4-1
d_call: NA
cdr3_length: 16

cdr3_aa: CASSPPGQGYEQYF
cdr3_nt: TGTGCCAGCTCACCACCGGGACAGGGGTACGAGCAGTACTTC
j_call: TRBJ2-7
clone_size: NA
v_call: TRBV18
d_call: TRBD1
cdr3_length: 14

cdr3_aa: CSAPVTEAFF
cdr3_nt: TGCAGTGCTCCGGTGACTGAAGCTTTCTTT
j_call: TRBJ1-1
clone_size: NA
v_call: TRBV20-1
d_call: NA
cdr3_length: 10

cdr3_aa: CASSVGTGGIGELFF
cdr3_nt: TGTGCCAGCAGCGTAGGAACAGGGGGCATCGGGGAGCTGTTTTTT
j_call: TRBJ2-2
clone_size: once
v_call: TRBV9
d_call: TRBD1
cdr3_length: 15

cdr3_aa: CASSSLGQGVSYGYTF
cdr3_nt: TGTGCCAGCAGTTCTTTGGGACAGGGGGTTTCCTATGGCTACACCTTC
j_call: TRBJ1-2
clone_size: NA
v_call: TRBV27
d_call: TRBD1
cdr3_length: 16

cdr3_aa: CASSSGTATNSPLHF
cdr3_nt: TGTGCCAGCAGCTCCGGGACAGCTACCAATTCACCCCTCCACTTT
j_call: TRBJ1-6
clone_size: NA
v_call: TRBV7-9
d_call: TRBD1
cdr3_length: 15

cdr3_aa: CASSFTTGEYNEQFF
cdr3_nt: TGTGCCAGCAGTTTTACGACAGGAGAATACAATGAGCAGTTCTTC
j_call: TRBJ2-1
clone_size: NA
v_call: TRBV27
d_call: NA
cdr3_length: 15

cdr3_aa: CASSLGTLIGGTGELFF
cdr3_nt: TGTGCCAGCAGCTTAGGGACCCTGATCGGGGGCACCGGGGAGCTGTTTTTT
j_call: TRBJ2-2
clone_size: once
v_call: TRBV7-8
d_call: NA
cdr3_length: 17

cdr3_aa: CASSLHRDFAPNEQFF
cdr3_nt: TGTGCCAGCAGTCTCCACCGGGACTTCGCTCCTAATGAGCAGTTCTTC
j_call: TRBJ2-1
clone_size: NA
v_call: TRBV9
d_call: NA
cdr3_length: 16

cdr3_aa: CASSSAGVVRVNTEAFF
cdr3_nt: TGTGCCAGCAGCTCCGCAGGGGTCGTAAGGGTGAACACTGAAGCTTTCTTT
j_call: TRBJ1-1
clone_size: few
v_call: TRBV7-9
d_call: NA
cdr3_length: 17

cdr3_aa: CAWSLAGGNEQYF
cdr3_nt: TGTGCCTGGAGTCTGGCGGGGGGCAACGAGCAGTACTTC
j_call: TRBJ2-7
clone_size: NA
v_call: TRBV30
d_call: TRBD2
cdr3_length: 13

cdr3_aa: CSVMTGKLSSYYEQYF
cdr3_nt: TGCAGCGTGATGACAGGGAAGCTCTCATCTTACTACGAGCAGTACTTC
j_call: TRBJ2-7
clone_size: NA
v_call: TRBV29-1
d_call: TRBD1
cdr3_length: 16

cdr3_aa: CASSLGDRTDTQYF
cdr3_nt: TGCGCCAGCAGCTTGGGTGACAGGACAGATACGCAGTATTTT
j_call: TRBJ2-3
clone_size: once
v_call: TRBV5-1
d_call: NA
cdr3_length: 14

cdr3_aa: CASSFRPSLSGNEKLFF
cdr3_nt: TGTGCCAGCAGTTTCCGACCAAGTCTTTCGGGTAATGAAAAACTGTTTTTT
j_call: TRBJ1-4
clone_size: few
v_call: TRBV27
d_call: NA
cdr3_length: 17

cdr3_aa: CAIRVIREGEQYF
cdr3_nt: TGTGCCATCAGGGTCATCAGGGAAGGCGAGCAGTACTTC
j_call: TRBJ2-7
clone_size: once
v_call: TRBV10-3
d_call: NA
cdr3_length: 13

cdr3_aa: CASTPTGQGYGYTF
cdr3_nt: TGTGCCAGCACCCCAACGGGACAAGGATATGGCTACACCTTC
j_call: TRBJ1-2
clone_size: NA
v_call: TRBV7-2
d_call: NA
cdr3_length: 14

cdr3_aa: CASSTHPLQDLNTEAFF
cdr3_nt: TGTGCCAGTAGTACCCATCCACTACAAGATCTGAACACTGAAGCTTTCTTT
j_call: TRBJ1-1
clone_size: NA
v_call: TRBV19
d_call: NA
cdr3_length: 17

cdr3_aa: CASSRSGIGTDTQYF
cdr3_nt: TGTGCCAGCAGTCGGTCCGGGATTGGCACAGATACGCAGTATTTT
j_call: TRBJ2-3
clone_size: once
v_call: TRBV6-5
d_call: NA
cdr3_length: 15

cdr3_aa: CASSFTRDLTDTQYF
cdr3_nt: TGTGCCAGCAGCTTTACCAGGGATCTCACAGATACGCAGTATTTT
j_call: TRBJ2-3
clone_size: NA
v_call: TRBV7-6
d_call: NA
cdr3_length: 15

cdr3_aa: CASSFWDRTPYEQYF
cdr3_nt: TGTGCCAGCAGCTTCTGGGACAGAACCCCCTACGAGCAGTACTTC
j_call: TRBJ2-7
clone_size: NA
v_call: TRBV7-2
d_call: TRBD1
cdr3_length: 15

cdr3_aa: CASSFLQGGEQFF
cdr3_nt: TGTGCCAGCAGCTTCCTTCAGGGGGGTGAGCAGTTCTTC
j_call: TRBJ2-1
clone_size: few
v_call: TRBV7-9
d_call: NA
cdr3_length: 13

cdr3_aa: CASSVSTDTQYF
cdr3_nt: TGTGCCAGCAGTGTAAGCACAGATACGCAGTATTTT
j_call: TRBJ2-3
clone_size: NA
v_call: TRBV6-6
d_call: NA
cdr3_length: 12